The 14 T cell receptor beta chains reported below all come from one sample, sequenced in a study of response to subunit inactivated influenza vaccine. Each CDR3 protein gets one entry after TCRdb re-called the RT-PCR reads with MiXCR. The profile shows over 300,000 distinct CDR3 sequences, 20% to 25% of them singletons. Sequencing used PBMCs from blood, obtained about 19 months after vaccination. The receptors were gathered from a man between 50 and 70 years old who received an inactivated influenza vaccine.

This chain connects TRBV7-2 to TRBJ1-1; D is undetermined. CDR1 is SGHTA and CDR2 is FQGNSA in the germline V gene. The CDR3 consists of 14 residues. V lost 1 base to trimming and J lost 9 bases, with 15 bases between them. CDR3: CASSLDSLGFQAFF. In DNA, the CDR3 is TGTGCCAGCAGCTTAGACAGCCTGGGGTTTCAAGCTTTCTTT.

The chain joins TRBV4-1 to TRBJ1-1; 8 bases fit TRBD1. The CDR3 is made up of 15 amino acids. Trimming took 3 bases from V and 3 from J; bases not matched to a gene: 6. From germline, CDR1 is MGHRA and CDR2 YSYEKL. The CDR3 bases are TGCGCCAGCAGCCAGCTGACAGGGGTTGACACTGAAGCTTTCTTT. The encoded protein is CASSQLTGVDTEAFF.

This clonotype was detected a few times. A junction end diverges from the germline sequence, so it may reflect a read error. The rearrangement links TRBV5-1 to TRBJ1-1; D uncertain. The CDR3 consists of 14 residues. The germline CDR1 and CDR2 sequences are SGHRS and YFSETQ. CDR3 DNA: TGCGCCAGCAGCCCGCTACTCATGAACACTGAAGCTTTATTT. Its protein is CASSPLLMNTEALF. Full variable domain (missing parts from reference TRBV5-1 and TRBJ1-1): KAGVTQTPRYLIKTRGQQVTLSCSPISGHRSVSWYQQTPGQGLQFLFEYFSETQRNKGNFPGRFSGRQFSNSRSEMNVSTLELGDSALYLCASSPLLMNTEALFGQGTRLTVV.

This clonotype was counted a few times. This chain connects TRBV5-1 to TRBJ1-2; a possible D gene is TRBD1 (6 bases). With 4 bases removed from V and 6 bases from J, the gap between germline ends came to 13 bases. Germline V gene lookup returns CDR1 SGHRS and CDR2 YFSETQ. The CDR3 is 13 amino acids. The CDR3 protein is CASSPRPGDGYTF. The CDR3 DNA reads as TGCGCCAGCAGCCCTCGCCCAGGGGATGGCTACACCTTC. The full variable domain, its missing parts supplied by reference TRBV5-1 and TRBJ1-2, is KAGVTQTPRYLIKTRGQQVTLSCSPISGHRSVSWYQQTPGQGLQFLFEYFSETQRNKGNFPGRFSGRQFSNSRSEMNVSTLELGDSALYLCASSPRPGDGYTFGSGTRLTVV.

The table lists this clonotype with a few counts. The chain joins TRBV11-2 to TRBJ1-1; 7 bases are a match to TRBD1. V trimming: 4 bases; J trimming: 2 bases; junction bases outside the gene matches: 13. This CDR3 has 17 residues. Germline CDR1 SGHAT, CDR2 FQNNGV. CDR3 residues: CASSSGGWGEYNTEAFF. In DNA, the CDR3 is TGTGCCAGCAGCTCAGGGGGATGGGGGGAGTATAACACTGAAGCTTTCTTT.

This clonotype turned up a few times. J is TRBJ1-2 and V is TRBV6-5, with TRBD1 as a possible D gene (5 bases). Germline-derived CDR1 and CDR2 are MNHEY and SVGAGI. The CDR3 consists of 14 residues. Trimming removed 4 bases at V and 0 bases at J, with 9 bases between. This chain's CDR3 is CASSSTVSNYGYTF. CDR3 bases: TGTGCCAGCAGTTCGACAGTCTCTAACTATGGCTACACCTTC.

The chain employs TRBV5-1 and TRBJ2-7, with 12 bases aligning to TRBD2. The CDR3 runs 15 residues. CDR1 is SGHRS, CDR2 YFSETQ, per germline. The junction had 7 bases not matched to a gene; V was cut back by 5 bases and J by 4 bases. The CDR3 nucleotides are TGCGCCAGCAGTCTTCTAGCGGGAGGGGAGTACGAGCAGTACTTC. Its protein is CASSLLAGGEYEQYF.

This clonotype was counted only a few times. V and J are TRBV7-8 and TRBJ1-5; D might be TRBD1 (5 bases). From germline, CDR1 is SGHVS and CDR2 FQNEAQ. This CDR3 is built from 18 residues. The V end lost 1 base, the J end lost 4 bases, and 20 bases lay between the germline ends. In DNA form, the CDR3 reads TGTGCCAGCAGCTTAGACTACGGGACCCGCGCGATTAATCAGCCCCAGCATTTT. Protein product: CASSLDYGTRAINQPQHF.

J is TRBJ1-3 and V is TRBV15, with 7 bases identical to TRBD1. There are 16 residues in the CDR3. With V trimmed by 1 base and J by 0 bases, 3 bases remained unmatched. CDR1 and CDR2 (germline): LNHNV, YYDKDF (reference sequence). The CDR3 protein is CATSRGDRVSGNTIYF. DNA for the CDR3: TGTGCCACCAGCAGAGGCGACAGGGTCTCTGGAAACACCATATATTTT.

The J gene is TRBJ2-1, the V gene TRBV12-3 or TRBV12-4; D gene unclear. The CDR3 has 11 residues. Trimming removed 5 bases from V and 10 bases from J, with 9 bases in between. The CDR3 sequence: CASSPAGEQFF. The CDR3 DNA sequence: TGTGCCAGCAGTCCCGCAGGCGAGCAGTTCTTC.

This clonotype was seen ten or more times. The chain joins TRBV6-5 to TRBJ2-7; D not certain. Trimming left V 4 bases short and J 5 bases short, with 6 bases between. The germline V gene encodes CDR1 MNHEY and CDR2 SVGAGI. This CDR3 has 11 residues. CDR3 in DNA: TGTGCCAGCAGTTTCAGTCACGAGCAGTACTTC. Translating it yields CASSFSHEQYF.

The CDR3 DNA follows: TGTGCCACCGGCTCCAGACTAGCGGGAGGGCTGAATGAGCAGTTCTTC. Its translation is CATGSRLAGGLNEQFF. This rearrangement joins TRBV15 to TRBJ2-1; TRBD2 matches 14 bases. V lost 8 bases, J lost 7 bases, and 10 bases stayed unmatched. CDR3 length: 16 residues. The germline gives CDR1 LNHNV, CDR2 YYDKDF (reference sequence).

V and J are TRBV19 and TRBJ2-7, with D possibly being TRBD1 (6 bases). This CDR3 has 14 residues. The germline gives CDR1 LNHDA, CDR2 SQIVND (reference sequence). V lost 3 bases to trimming and J lost 2 bases, with 11 bases between them. For the CDR3, the DNA is TGTGCCAGTAGTATCAGGCAGGGGCCCTACGAGCAGTACTTC. This encodes CASSIRQGPYEQYF.

This clonotype was recorded a few times. J is TRBJ2-5 and V is TRBV12-3 or TRBV12-4; D is undetermined. This CDR3 has 14 amino acids. V lost 0 bases, J lost 5 bases, and 10 bases lay in between. The CDR3 is CASSLAMLGETQYF. CDR3 nucleotide sequence: TGTGCCAGCAGTTTAGCCATGCTGGGGGAGACCCAGTACTTC.